Shown below are 12 T cell receptor beta chains from a single sample sequenced in a study of cytomegalovirus exposure and HLA in healthy donors. This table comes from immunoSEQ multiplex PCR, and its TCRdb copy is limited to in-frame clones, with some not included. The sample shows fewer than 350,000 clones, 70% to 90% of them seen only once. The sample taken for sequencing was PBMCs. These receptors originate from a woman under 30 in good health and CMV-seronegative.

The rearrangement links TRBV6-1 to TRBJ2-7; 7 bases agree with TRBD2. The V gene's germline CDR1 is MNHNS and CDR2 SASEGT. Trimming took 6 bases from V and 4 from J; bases not matched to a gene: 6. The CDR3 loop spans 13 amino acids. This chain's CDR3 is CASRAGLQYEQYF. CDR3 bases: TGTGCCAGCAGAGCGGGACTCCAATACGAGCAGTACTTC.

The CDR3 nucleotides are TGTGCCAGCAGTTGGACAGTAACGGGCAATCAGCCCCAGCATTTT. Protein: CASSWTVTGNQPQHF. The J gene is TRBJ1-5, the V gene TRBV6-6; a possible D gene is TRBD1 (6 bases). The CDR3 loop spans 15 amino acids. Trimming stripped 4 bases from V and 2 bases from J, with 12 bases between. Germline assignment: CDR1 MNHNY and CDR2 SVGAGI (reference sequence).

This clone has only one observation. The rearrangement uses TRBV6-5 and TRBJ1-6, with 8 positions matching TRBD1. Germline V lookup: CDR1 MNHEY, CDR2 SVGAGI. Losses at the gene ends were 1 base for V and 5 bases for J; bases not matched to a gene: 1. CDR3 size: 15 residues. The CDR3 reads CASSYLDRDNSPLHF. The CDR3 DNA sequence: TGTGCCAGCAGTTACTTGGACAGGGATAATTCACCCCTCCACTTT.

The chain joins TRBV7-2 to TRBJ2-1; 8 nucleotides agree with TRBD2. The germline CDR1 and CDR2 sequences are SGHTA and FQGNSA. The CDR3 runs to 17 residues. Germline trimming cut 5 bases from V and 1 base from J; bases unmatched to any gene: 10. DNA for the CDR3: TGTGCCAGCAGCGGGACTAGTGCCTTTTCATCCTACAATGAGCAGTTCTTC. Translation: CASSGTSAFSSYNEQFF.

CDR3 DNA: TGTGCCAGCACCCTTAATGGGCTAGCCAAAAACATTCAGTACTTC. This codes for CASTLNGLAKNIQYF. The V and J genes are TRBV28 and TRBJ2-4; D ambiguous. Trimming pared 7 bases from V and 0 bases from J, leaving 13 bases between. Germline-derived CDR1 and CDR2 are MDHEN and SYDVKM. The length of the CDR3 is 15 residues.

The chain carries TRBV2 and TRBJ2-3, with TRBD1 matching 7 bases. CDR3 length equals 13 residues. Germline CDR1 is SNHLY and CDR2 is FYNNEI. The V segment lost 5 bases and the J segment 6 bases; nucleotides outside the gene matches: 5. The CDR3 here is CASSLDRRDTQYF. CDR3 DNA sequence: TGTGCCAGCAGTCTGGACAGGAGGGATACGCAGTATTTT. The full variable domain, in which reference TRBV2 and TRBJ2-3 provide the parts outside the CDR3, is EPEVTQTPSHQVTQMGQEVILRCVPISNHLYFYWYRQILGQKVEFLVSFYNNEISEKSEIFDDQFSVERPDGSNFTLKIRSTKLEDSAMYFCASSLDRRDTQYFGPGTRLTVL.

V gene TRBV2 combines with J gene TRBJ2-4; a possible D gene is TRBD1 (6 bases). The CDR3 contains 13 residues. The germline V gene encodes CDR1 SNHLY and CDR2 FYNNEI. V was trimmed by 5 bases and J by 8 bases, leaving 13 bases between them. CDR3 protein: CASSQGLTYIQYF. The CDR3 DNA reads as TGTGCCAGCAGTCAGGGGTTGACTTACATTCAGTACTTC.

The chain recombines TRBV19 with TRBJ1-1; weak D call: TRBD1 (5 bases). With 1 base removed from V and 11 bases from J, the gap between germline ends came to 11 bases. The germline gives CDR1 LNHDA, CDR2 SQIVND (reference sequence). This CDR3 region has 12 residues. CDR3 in DNA: TGTGCCAGTAGTATAGGGGGACTTTATGCTTTCTTT. This gives the protein CASSIGGLYAFF.

The rearrangement joins TRBV19 to TRBJ2-1; 8 bases are shared with TRBD2. V was pared by 3 bases and J by 6 bases, with 16 bases of the junction left unmatched. The germline CDR1 and CDR2 sequences are LNHDA and SQIVND (reference sequence). This CDR3 is built from 18 residues. CDR3 sequence: CASSILAAGGVRGNEQFF. The CDR3 DNA follows: TGTGCCAGTAGTATTCTGGCGGCGGGAGGCGTTCGGGGCAATGAGCAGTTCTTC. Full variable domain (remainder filled in from reference TRBV19 and TRBJ2-1): DGGITQSPKYLFRKEGQNVTLSCEQNLNHDAMYWYRQDPGQGLRLIYYSQIVNDFQKGDIAEGYSVSREKKESFPLTVTSAQKNPTAFYLCASSILAAGGVRGNEQFFGPGTRLTVL.

Of note for this clone: Additional DNA sequences in this sample encode the identical CDR3. This chain uses TRBV28 with TRBJ1-5; no firm D call. The CDR3 is 15 residues long. CDR1 and CDR2 (germline): MDHEN, SYDVKM. The V end was cut by 3 bases, the J end by 2 bases, with 11 bases between. Here the CDR3 DNA reads TGTGCCAGCAGTTTTCGCGGGCGGGGCAATCAGCCCCAGCATTTT. Its protein product is CASSFRGRGNQPQHF.

CDR3 residues: CASSVRTSDYNEQFF. The DNA of the CDR3 is TGTGCCAGCAGTGTCCGGACTAGCGATTACAATGAGCAGTTCTTC. The rearrangement joins TRBV2 to TRBJ2-1, with TRBD2 matching over 9 bases. V lost 4 bases and J lost 4; bases outside the gene matches: 5. The CDR3 has 15 amino acids. From germline, CDR1 is SNHLY and CDR2 FYNNEI.

The rearrangement links TRBV11-2 to TRBJ1-4; D not certain. Looked up from germline, CDR1 is SGHAT and CDR2 is FQNNGV. The CDR3 is 15 amino acids. V lost 6 bases and J lost 7, with 18 bases in between. The CDR3 sequence: CASSSRVGNLEKLFF. Here the CDR3 DNA reads TGTGCCAGCAGTTCGCGGGTAGGGAACCTTGAAAAACTGTTTTTT.